A single sample is the source of the 12 T cell receptor beta chains below, sequenced in a study of cytomegalovirus exposure and HLA in healthy donors (dated by TCRdb to 2015 to 2018). Receptor libraries were prepared by the immunoSEQ multiplex PCR assay. For the multiplex PCR, a mixture combining 60 forward primers for TCR Vbeta segments and 13 reverse primers for TCR Jbeta segments was used. Here the immuneACCESS table is served through TCRdb, limited to in-frame sequences with V and J called. Missing clones are a known gap in these copies; in checked studies unresolved V genes cover under half, and the rest lacks a known reason. In this sample the table shows roughly 170,000 clones, 60% to 80% of which occur a single time. The ten largest clones take up about 13% of the sample. Source material: PBMCs. Every receptor here comes from a woman aged 45-65 years in good health and CMV-seropositive.

CDR3 DNA: TGTGCCAGCAGATTCGAGGGATCGAGCTCCTACGAGCAGTACTTC. Amino acid sequence: CASRFEGSSSYEQYF. The chain recombines TRBV6-1 with TRBJ2-7; D possibly corresponds to TRBD2 (5 bases). The V gene's germline CDR1 is MNHNS and CDR2 SASEGT. The CDR3 spans 15 residues. Trimming pared 6 bases from V and 0 bases from J, leaving 15 bases between.

The chain joins TRBV27 to TRBJ2-7; D gene ambiguous. Looked up from germline, CDR1 is MNHEY and CDR2 is SMNVEV (reference sequence). This CDR3 is 14 amino acids long. Trimming stripped 4 bases from V and 1 base from J, with 11 bases between. CDR3 in amino acids: CASSSGGVSYEQYF. CDR3 in DNA: TGTGCCAGCAGTTCCGGTGGAGTATCCTACGAGCAGTACTTC.

Worth noting for this clone: One end of the junction varies from germline; a read error may be responsible. In DNA, the CDR3 is TGTGCCAGCAGTGAAGCCCTATACACCGGGGAGCTGCTTTTT. Residues: CASSEALYTGELLF. The chain has TRBV6-1 and TRBJ2-2; possibly TRBD2 for D (5 bases). In germline, CDR1 is MNHNS, CDR2 SASEGT. The CDR3 is made up of 14 amino acids.

The chain carries TRBV9 and TRBJ2-3; D possibly corresponds to TRBD1 (6 bases). The CDR3 covers 17 residues. Trimming shortened V by 4 bases and J by 2 bases, and 20 bases separated the two germline ends. Germline loops: CDR1 SGDLS, CDR2 YYNGEE. The chain's CDR3 is CASSKRTAPTNTDTQYF. CDR3 DNA: TGTGCCAGCAGCAAACGGACAGCTCCAACTAACACAGATACGCAGTATTTT.

The rearrangement uses TRBV6-5 and TRBJ1-1, with no clear D. Germline V gene lookup returns CDR1 MNHEY and CDR2 SVGAGI. V gave up 6 bases and J gave up 8 bases, with 7 bases separating them. The CDR3 is 10 residues long. The CDR3 sequence: CASSRSEAFF. CDR3 nucleotides: TGTGCCAGCAGCCGTAGCGAAGCTTTCTTT.

The chain links TRBV11-2 to TRBJ2-5, with D perhaps matching TRBD2 (7 bases). This CDR3 is built from 14 residues. V was trimmed by 3 bases and J by 3 bases, leaving 11 bases between them. Germline CDR1 and CDR2: SGHAT and FQNNGV. Here the CDR3 reads CASSLGGQKETQYF. For the CDR3, the DNA is TGTGCCAGCAGCTTGGGGGGGCAGAAAGAGACCCAGTACTTC.

Regarding this clone: The same CDR3 arises from other DNA sequences in this sample as well. This chain connects TRBV9 to TRBJ2-7; 7 positions agree with TRBD2. The CDR3 sequence is 14 residues long. Germline trimming cut 4 bases from V and 4 bases from J; bases unmatched to any gene: 8. Per germline, CDR1 SGDLS and CDR2 YYNGEE. CDR3 sequence (DNA): TGTGCCAGCAGCCCCTGGGAGGGCCCTTACGAGCAGTACTTC. Its protein product is CASSPWEGPYEQYF.

For the CDR3, the DNA is TGCGCCAGCAGTATCCCAGGGGGCAATCAGCCCCAGCATTTT. Translating gives CASSIPGGNQPQHF. J is TRBJ1-5 and V is TRBV10-2; D might be TRBD1 (6 bases). CDR3 length: 14 amino acids. The ends were cut back, 5 bases at V and 2 bases at J, with 10 bases in the middle. In germline, CDR1 is WSHSY, CDR2 SAAADI.

The gene calls are TRBV18 and TRBJ1-5; D remains unclear. Germline values: CDR1 KGHSH, CDR2 LQKENI. This CDR3 region has 14 residues. V was shortened by 2 bases and J by 0 bases, with 5 bases between the two germline ends. The CDR3 coding sequence is TGTGCCAGCTCACCATCTACTAGCAATCAGCCCCAGCATTTT. It codes for CASSPSTSNQPQHF.

V and J are TRBV5-1 and TRBJ1-1, with D unresolved. Germline CDR1 SGHRS, CDR2 YFSETQ. CDR3 length: 14 residues. V lost 5 bases, J lost 0 bases, and 11 bases lay in between. The CDR3 nucleotides are TGCGCCAGCAGGGGAGGAGGGATGAACACTGAAGCTTTCTTT. Translated, it gives CASRGGGMNTEAFF.

The chain uses TRBV28 and TRBJ2-7; D is ambiguous. The V end lost 2 bases, the J end lost 5 bases, and 7 bases lay between the germline ends. CDR1 is MDHEN and CDR2 is SYDVKM in the germline V gene. The CDR3 sequence is 12 residues long. CDR3 nucleotides: TGTGCCAGCAGTTTACAGGTCCACGAGCAGTACTTC. Translated: CASSLQVHEQYF.

V usage is TRBV27 and J usage is TRBJ2-1, with TRBD1 as a possible D gene (5 bases). This CDR3 region has 12 residues. V gave up 2 bases and J gave up 7 bases, with 6 bases separating them. The germline CDR1 and CDR2 sequences are MNHEY and SMNVEV (reference sequence). Here the CDR3 DNA reads TGTGCCAGCAGTTTACCAGGGAATGAGCAGTTCTTC. Protein: CASSLPGNEQFF.